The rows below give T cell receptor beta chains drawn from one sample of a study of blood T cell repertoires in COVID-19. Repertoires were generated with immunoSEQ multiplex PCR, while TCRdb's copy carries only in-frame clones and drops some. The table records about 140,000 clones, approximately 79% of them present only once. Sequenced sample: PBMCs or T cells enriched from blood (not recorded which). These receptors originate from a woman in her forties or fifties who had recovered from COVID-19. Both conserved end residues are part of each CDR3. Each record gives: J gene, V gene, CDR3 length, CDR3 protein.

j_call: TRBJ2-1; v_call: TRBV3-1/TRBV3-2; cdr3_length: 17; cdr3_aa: CASSQDLLLRAYNEQFF
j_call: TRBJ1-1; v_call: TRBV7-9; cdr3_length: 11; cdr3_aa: CASSAGRGAFF
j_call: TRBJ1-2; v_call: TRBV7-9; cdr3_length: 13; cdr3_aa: CASSPDSLYGYTF
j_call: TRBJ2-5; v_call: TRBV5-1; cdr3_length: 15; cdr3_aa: CASSLVAGGEETQYF
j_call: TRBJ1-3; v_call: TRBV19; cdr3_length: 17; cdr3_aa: CASSSRGVRFSGNTIYF
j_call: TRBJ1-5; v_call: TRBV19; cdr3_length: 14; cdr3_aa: CASSGDRGGQPQHF
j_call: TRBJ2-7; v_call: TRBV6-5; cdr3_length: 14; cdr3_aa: CASRDFAQKYEQYF
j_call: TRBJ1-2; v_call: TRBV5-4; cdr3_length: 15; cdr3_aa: CASSSGTGANYGYTF
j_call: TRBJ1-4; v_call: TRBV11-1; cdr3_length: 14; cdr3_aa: CASRDPQGNEKLFF
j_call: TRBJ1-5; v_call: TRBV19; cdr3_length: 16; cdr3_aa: CASSNIRGGTYQPQHF
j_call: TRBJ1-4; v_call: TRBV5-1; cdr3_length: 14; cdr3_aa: CASSYDRVGEKLFF
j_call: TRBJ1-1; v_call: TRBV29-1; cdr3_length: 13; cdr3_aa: CSVLTLRETEAFF
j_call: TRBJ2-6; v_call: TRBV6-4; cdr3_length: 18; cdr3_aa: CASSDGTATSSGANVLTF
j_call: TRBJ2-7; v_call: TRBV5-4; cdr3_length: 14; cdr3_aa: CASSPGQGYYEQYF
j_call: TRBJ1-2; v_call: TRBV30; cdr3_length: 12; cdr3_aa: CAWTGGQRGYTF
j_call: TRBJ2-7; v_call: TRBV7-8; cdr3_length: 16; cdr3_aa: CASSPPTGSLSYEQYF
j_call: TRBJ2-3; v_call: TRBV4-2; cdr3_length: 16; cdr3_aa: CASSQDTSRVTDTQYF
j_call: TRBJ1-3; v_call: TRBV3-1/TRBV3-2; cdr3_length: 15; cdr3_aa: CASSPDSLSGNTIYF
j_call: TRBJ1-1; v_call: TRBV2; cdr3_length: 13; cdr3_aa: CASSERANTEAFF
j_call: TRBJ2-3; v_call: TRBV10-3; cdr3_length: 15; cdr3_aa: CAISEFSGGTDTQYF
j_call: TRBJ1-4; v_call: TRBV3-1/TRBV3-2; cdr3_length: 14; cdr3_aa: CASSQSRGNEKLFF
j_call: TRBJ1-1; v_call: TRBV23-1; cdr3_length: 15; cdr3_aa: CASGGLQGANTEAFF
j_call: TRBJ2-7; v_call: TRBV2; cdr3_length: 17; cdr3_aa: CASGLGWTGRLGAVQYF
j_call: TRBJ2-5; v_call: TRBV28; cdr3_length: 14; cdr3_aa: CASMTSGRDETQYF
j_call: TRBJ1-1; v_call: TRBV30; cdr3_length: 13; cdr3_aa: CAWEQQGNTEAFF
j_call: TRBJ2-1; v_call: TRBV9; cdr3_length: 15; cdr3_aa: CASSRRTSGLNEQFF
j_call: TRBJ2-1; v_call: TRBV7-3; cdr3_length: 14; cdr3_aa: CASSLTARWNEQFF
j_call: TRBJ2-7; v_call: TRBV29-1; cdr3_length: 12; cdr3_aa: CSAKDRAYEQYF
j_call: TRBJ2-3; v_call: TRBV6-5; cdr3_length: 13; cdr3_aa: CAVRDRVTDTQYF
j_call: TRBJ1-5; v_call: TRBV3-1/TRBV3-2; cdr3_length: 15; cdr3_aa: CASSQGVLSNQPQHF
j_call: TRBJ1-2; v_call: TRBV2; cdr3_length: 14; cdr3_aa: CASKERGLHYGYTF
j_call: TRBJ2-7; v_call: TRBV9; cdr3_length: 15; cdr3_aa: CASSLHGTGGDEQYF
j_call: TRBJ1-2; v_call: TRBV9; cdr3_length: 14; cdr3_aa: CASSVRQGIEGYTF
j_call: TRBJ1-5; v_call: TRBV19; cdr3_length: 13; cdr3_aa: CASGRGDNQPQHF